A single sample is the source of the 19 T cell receptor beta chains below, sequenced in a study of T cell responses to AZD1222 COVID-19 vaccine. Assay: immunoSEQ multiplex PCR; the TCRdb copy retains only in-frame clones and omits some. Here the sample spans 150,000 or so clones, approximately 87% being singletons. The sequences come from peripheral blood, collected on day 0 of MenACWY control vaccination. Every receptor here comes from an adult in good health.

The V and J genes are TRBV10-3 and TRBJ1-1; tentatively, D is TRBD1 (6 bases). Between the trimmed V and J ends, which lost 10 bases and 11 bases, there was a span of 23 bases. The CDR3 sequence is 13 residues long. Germline V gene sequence: CDR1 ENHRY, CDR2 SYGVKD. CDR3 residues: CATDRRGGDAAFF. The CDR3 nucleotides are TGTGCCACCGACAGGCGTGGAGGTGATGCGGCTTTCTTT.

This clone appeared a single time. The chain combines TRBV16 with TRBJ2-4; perhaps TRBD2 as D (7 bases). The CDR3 is 16 amino acids. Germline loops: CDR1 KGHSY, CDR2 FQNENV. Trimming left V 0 bases short and J 1 base short, with 10 bases between. The CDR3 region has the DNA TGTGCCAGCAGCCAATCGGGGGGGCTGGCCAAAAACATTCAGTACTTC. This encodes CASSQSGGLAKNIQYF.

The rearrangement joins TRBV7-8 to TRBJ2-7, with a possible D match to TRBD2 (6 bases). Germline assignment: CDR1 SGHVS and CDR2 FQNEAQ. This CDR3 spans 14 amino acids. V lost 5 bases, J lost 5 bases, and 16 bases lay in between. CDR3 nucleotides: TGTGCCAGCAGCCTTGTGAGGCGGGAAGACGAGCAGTACTTC. Residues: CASSLVRREDEQYF.

The chain has TRBV6-5 and TRBJ2-3; 7 nucleotides match TRBD2. The CDR3 totals 14 residues. Germline lookup yields CDR1 MNHEY and CDR2 SVGAGI. V trimming: 5 bases; J trimming: 2 bases; junction bases outside the gene matches: 4. Here the CDR3 DNA reads TGTGCCAGCAGTAGCGGGGTTCCCACAGATACGCAGTATTTT. This translates into CASSSGVPTDTQYF.

The gene calls are TRBV28 and TRBJ2-2; D not certain. Trimming took 5 bases from V and 8 from J, leaving 18 bases between them. The CDR3 sequence is 15 residues long. Germline lookup yields CDR1 MDHEN and CDR2 SYDVKM. The CDR3 here is CASSVGLFYPGELFF. As DNA, the CDR3 is TGTGCCAGCAGTGTCGGCCTCTTCTACCCGGGGGAGCTGTTTTTT.

The V gene is TRBV11-2, the J gene TRBJ1-4; unclear D gene. The CDR3 spans 13 residues. V shed 3 bases and J shed 7 bases, with 9 bases lying between them. CDR1 and CDR2 (germline): SGHAT, FQNNGV. DNA of the CDR3: TGTGCCAGCAGCTTTGCCCGAACTGAAAAACTGTTTTTT. Translated, it gives CASSFARTEKLFF.

This clone was seen only a few times. The chain joins TRBV5-4 to TRBJ2-7; D might be TRBD1 (5 bases). CDR1 and CDR2 from the germline V gene are SGHNT and YYREEE (reference sequence). The CDR3 covers 15 residues. V lost 0 bases and J lost 4, with 14 bases in between. CDR3 residues: CASSLEGRRSYEQYF. The CDR3 DNA follows: TGTGCCAGCAGCTTGGAGGGGCGACGGAGTTACGAGCAGTACTTC.

The chain combines TRBV5-1 with TRBJ2-1; 9 nucleotides align to TRBD1. Germline V gives CDR1 SGHRS, CDR2 YFSETQ. The CDR3 is 16 residues long. Trimming at V came to 1 base and at J to 4 bases, leaving 6 bases not matched to a gene. The CDR3 DNA reads TGCGCCAGCAGCTTGCAGTGGACAGGGGTTTACAATGAGCAGTTCTTC. Translated: CASSLQWTGVYNEQFF. The full variable domain, in which reference TRBV5-1 and TRBJ2-1 provide the parts outside the CDR3, is KAGVTQTPRYLIKTRGQQVTLSCSPISGHRSVSWYQQTPGQGLQFLFEYFSETQRNKGNFPGRFSGRQFSNSRSEMNVSTLELGDSALYLCASSLQWTGVYNEQFFGPGTRLTVL.

The chain couples TRBV3-1 (or the pseudogene TRBV3-2) to TRBJ1-5; no clear D. The germline gives CDR1 LGHDT, CDR2 YNNKEL (reference sequence). This CDR3 contains 15 residues. The germline V and J ends were trimmed by 4 bases and 0 bases, with 10 bases remaining between them. This chain's CDR3 is CASSPTENSNQPQHF. As DNA, the CDR3 is TGTGCCAGCAGCCCGACGGAAAATAGCAATCAGCCCCAGCATTTT.

This chain connects TRBV6-5 to TRBJ1-1; tentatively, D is TRBD1 (5 bases). This CDR3 contains 13 residues. Germline V lookup: CDR1 MNHEY, CDR2 SVGAGI. V lost 2 bases, J lost 6 bases, and 10 bases lay in between. CDR3 DNA: TGTGCCAGCAGTTACACTAGGGGTTCTGAAGCTTTCTTT. Amino acids: CASSYTRGSEAFF.

This clone was seen just once. Other DNA sequences in this sample translate to the same CDR3. The chain employs TRBV19 and TRBJ1-1, with D unclear. V gave up 3 bases and J gave up 2 bases, with 4 bases separating them. The CDR3 length is 12 residues. Germline V gene lookup returns CDR1 LNHDA and CDR2 SQIVND (reference sequence). CDR3 loop: CASSIGNTEAFF. The CDR3, as DNA: TGTGCCAGTAGTATCGGTAACACTGAAGCTTTCTTT.

The rearrangement uses TRBV27 and TRBJ2-7; D is possibly TRBD1 or TRBD2 (5 bases each). Per germline, CDR1 MNHEY and CDR2 SMNVEV (reference sequence). The length of the CDR3 is 16 residues. Trimming took off 1 base at V and 2 bases at J, with 15 bases between the two ends. CDR3: CASSLWGTGLTYEQYF. The CDR3 DNA is TGTGCCAGCAGTTTATGGGGTACAGGACTGACCTACGAGCAGTACTTC.

J is TRBJ2-3 and V is TRBV2; D is undetermined. V lost 7 bases and J lost 8, with 19 bases in between. CDR1 and CDR2 (germline): SNHLY, FYNNEI. The CDR3 runs 14 residues. The CDR3 sequence is CASIVGPSFGTQYF. In nucleotides, the CDR3 is TGTGCCAGCATCGTAGGCCCCTCCTTTGGTACGCAGTATTTT.

This rearrangement joins TRBV27 to TRBJ1-2, with 7 bases matching TRBD1. CDR3 length: 13 amino acids. Per germline, CDR1 MNHEY and CDR2 SMNVEV (reference sequence). Losses at the gene ends were 2 bases for V and 4 bases for J; bases not matched to a gene: 1. As DNA, the CDR3 is TGTGCCAGCAGTTTAAAGGGGGCCTATGGCTACACCTTC. It codes for CASSLKGAYGYTF.

The chain is built from TRBV5-1 and TRBJ1-1; D is undetermined. CDR1 is SGHRS and CDR2 is YFSETQ in the germline V gene. Trimming stripped 3 bases from V and 9 bases from J, with 15 bases between. The CDR3 loop spans 13 amino acids. The CDR3 DNA reads as TGCGCCAGCAGCTCGGCCGAAGGTGCGAAAGCTTTCTTT. Amino acids: CASSSAEGAKAFF.

This clone came up once. V and J are TRBV6-6 and TRBJ1-2; weak D call: TRBD1 (6 bases). V was cut by 6 bases and J by 3 bases, with 14 bases left in between. The length of the CDR3 is 14 residues. Germline assignment: CDR1 MNHNY and CDR2 SVGAGI (reference sequence). DNA of the CDR3: TGTGCCAGCAGAAATCCACAGGGTGACTATGGCTACACCTTC. It translates to CASRNPQGDYGYTF.

The chain carries TRBV11-2 and TRBJ1-2, with 9 bases matching TRBD1. This CDR3 comprises 16 residues. CDR1 is SGHAT and CDR2 is FQNNGV in the germline V gene. Trimming at V came to 5 bases and at J to 5 bases, leaving 12 bases not matched to a gene. The CDR3 is CASSPRRQGGIYGYTF. The CDR3 bases are TGTGCCAGCAGCCCGAGGCGACAGGGGGGAATATATGGCTACACCTTC.

This CDR3 reads CASSEGRQGRRYGYTF. In DNA form, the CDR3 reads TGTGCCAGCAGTGAGGGTCGGCAGGGGAGGAGATATGGCTACACCTTC. This rearrangement joins TRBV6-1 to TRBJ1-2; a weak D match, TRBD1 (6 bases). With 3 bases removed from V and 5 bases from J, the gap between germline ends came to 19 bases. This CDR3 spans 16 amino acids. Germline V lookup: CDR1 MNHNS, CDR2 SASEGT.

The rearrangement uses TRBV27 and TRBJ1-6; no reliable D call. The CDR3 is 17 residues long. Germline V lookup: CDR1 MNHEY, CDR2 SMNVEV (reference sequence). V gave up 5 bases and J gave up 0 bases, with 14 bases separating them. DNA of the CDR3: TGTGCCAGCAGTCCGCGGACGGGAAGCTCCTATAATTCACCCCTCCACTTT. Protein sequence: CASSPRTGSSYNSPLHF.